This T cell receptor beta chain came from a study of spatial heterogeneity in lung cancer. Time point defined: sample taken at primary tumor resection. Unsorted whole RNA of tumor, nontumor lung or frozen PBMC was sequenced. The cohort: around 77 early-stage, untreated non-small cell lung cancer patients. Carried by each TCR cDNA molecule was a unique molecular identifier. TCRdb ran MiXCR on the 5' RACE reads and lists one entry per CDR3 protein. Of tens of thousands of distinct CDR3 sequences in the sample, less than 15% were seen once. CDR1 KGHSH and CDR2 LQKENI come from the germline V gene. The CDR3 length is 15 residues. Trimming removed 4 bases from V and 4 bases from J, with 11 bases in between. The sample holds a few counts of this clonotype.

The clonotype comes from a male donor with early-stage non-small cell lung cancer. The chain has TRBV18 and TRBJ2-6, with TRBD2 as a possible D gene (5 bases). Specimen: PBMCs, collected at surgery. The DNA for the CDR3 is TGTGCCAGCTCACTTCAATCGGGAGGGGCCAACGTCCTGACTTTC. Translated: CASSLQSGGANVLTF.